The rows below give T cell receptor beta chains drawn from one sample of a study of the immune and genomic landscape of osteosarcoma. Assay: immunoSEQ multiplex PCR; the TCRdb copy retains only in-frame clones and omits some. In the table there are some 2,500 clones, approximately 70% of which are singletons. The sequenced sample was osteosarcoma tumor tissue from the lung. These receptors were obtained from a human donor with osteosarcoma. The CDR3 runs from the conserved cysteine through the conserved F or W. Fields, in order: D gene, CDR3 length, clone size, V gene, J gene, CDR3 DNA, CDR3 protein. A D gene is named only where the DNA matches it firmly. Some rows mark clone size as missing; the rest say once, few, many or name a class of expanded clone.

>TRBD1|14|once|TRBV5-5|TRBJ1-4
TGTGCCAGCAGCTTGGACAGGGGAGGTGAAAAACTGTTTTTT
CASSLDRGGEKLFF
>-|13|-|TRBV29-1|TRBJ1-2
TGCAGCGTTGGGGACCCTAACTCCTATGGCTACACCTTC
CSVGDPNSYGYTF
>-|17|-|TRBV7-7|TRBJ2-1
TGTGCCAGCAGCCCCTGGAGAGGTGGGAGCTCCTACAATGAGCAGTTCTTC
CASSPWRGGSSYNEQFF
>-|15|once|TRBV19|TRBJ1-5
TGTGCCAGTAGTATAACCGGAGATGGCAATCAGCCCCAGCATTTT
CASSITGDGNQPQHF
>TRBD1|17|few|TRBV11-2|TRBJ1-4
TGTGCCAGCAGCTTAGGACAGGGACTTGCAACTAATGAAAAACTGTTTTTT
CASSLGQGLATNEKLFF
>TRBD1|17|-|TRBV5-1|TRBJ2-4
TGCGCCAGCAGCCCAGGGACAGGGGTCCAAGCCAAAAACATTCAGTACTTC
CASSPGTGVQAKNIQYF
>-|16|-|TRBV5-1|TRBJ1-3
TGCGCCAGCAGCGGCCGGGAGGGCCTCTCTGGAAACACCATATATTTT
CASSGREGLSGNTIYF
>-|13|-|TRBV4-3|TRBJ1-2
TGCGCCAGCAGCCAAGTTAGTCGTGAGGGCTACACCTTC
CASSQVSREGYTF
>-|12|-|TRBV6-5|TRBJ1-2
TGTGCCAGCAGTTACCTCGGGGAGGGCTACACCTTC
CASSYLGEGYTF
>-|14|-|TRBV4-1|TRBJ2-7
TGCGCCAGCAGCCAAAGGGGGTTTTGGGACGAGCAGTACTTC
CASSQRGFWDEQYF
>-|13|few|TRBV30|TRBJ1-3
TGTGGGGGACTGGACGGATCTGGAAACACCATATATTTT
CGGLDGSGNTIYF
>TRBD1|14|large|TRBV7-9|TRBJ2-7
TGTGCCAGCAGGACAGGGGGGGCCTCCTACGAGCAGTACTTC
CASRTGGASYEQYF
>-|16|few|TRBV6-1|TRBJ1-6
TGTGCCAGCAGTGGTTCTCCTCAGGGGTATAATTCACCCCTCCACTTT
CASSGSPQGYNSPLHF
>-|15|-|TRBV15|TRBJ1-2
TGTGCCACCAGCAGATCCCGGGCAGTACTCTATGGCTACACCTTC
CATSRSRAVLYGYTF
>TRBD1|16|few|TRBV4-1|TRBJ1-6
TGCGCCAGCAGCCCCTCAGGGGGACGAGGAAATTCACCCCTCCACTTT
CASSPSGGRGNSPLHF
>TRBD2|15|few|TRBV4-2|TRBJ2-1
TGTGCCAGCAGCCGCAGCGGGGGCCTCTACAATGAGCAGTTCTTC
CASSRSGGLYNEQFF
>TRBD2|15|-|TRBV5-1|TRBJ2-5
TGCGCCAGCAGGGTAGCGGGGGGCACGCAAGAGACCCAGTACTTC
CASRVAGGTQETQYF
>-|16|-|TRBV30|TRBJ2-7
TGTGCCTGGAGCCGTCTCCTCGGCAAACGAGCCTACGGGCAGTACTTC
CAWSRLLGKRAYGQYF
>-|14|-|TRBV27|TRBJ1-2
TGTGCCAGCACCGGAACAGGATCTAACTATGGCTACACCTTC
CASTGTGSNYGYTF
>-|14|-|TRBV10-3|TRBJ1-1
TGTGCCATCAGCCTGGACAGTACGACCACTGAAGCTTTCTTT
CAISLDSTTTEAFF
>-|14|-|TRBV4-2|TRBJ1-4
TGTGCCAGCAGCCAAGATCCCCCGAGTGAGAAACTGTTTTTT
CASSQDPPSEKLFF
>-|14|-|TRBV7-8|TRBJ1-1
TGTGCCAGCAGCTTCGGACAGCTGAACACTGAAGCTTTCTTT
CASSFGQLNTEAFF
>-|15|-|TRBV7-9|TRBJ2-2
TGTGCCAGCAGCTTAGTGGGGGCGGACACCGGGGAGCTGTTTTTT
CASSLVGADTGELFF
>TRBD1|15|-|TRBV19|TRBJ1-2
TGTGCCAGTTCGGGGCAGGGGGGCTCAAACTATGGCTACACCTTC
CASSGQGGSNYGYTF
>TRBD2|15|-|TRBV7-9|TRBJ2-7
TGTGCCAGCAGCTTTAGCGGGGGCCTCTCCTACGAGCAGTACTTC
CASSFSGGLSYEQYF
>-|14|-|TRBV7-9|TRBJ2-3
TGTGCCAGCAGCCCCTATCCGAGCACAGATACGCAGTATTTT
CASSPYPSTDTQYF
>TRBD1|14|-|TRBV7-9|TRBJ1-6
TGTGCCAGCAGAGACAGGGACTATAATTCACCCCTCCACTTT
CASRDRDYNSPLHF
>-|16|-|TRBV6-1|TRBJ1-2
TGTGCCAGCAGTGATCCACGTAAGGCCCACCTCTATGGCTACACCTTC
CASSDPRKAHLYGYTF
>TRBD1|14|-|TRBV7-2|TRBJ1-2
TGTGCCAGCAGCGGGACGGGACAGTCGGAAGGCTACACCTTC
CASSGTGQSEGYTF
>-|14|-|TRBV6-1|TRBJ2-5
TGTGCCAGCAGTCGGGACGGCACCCAAGAGACCCAGTACTTC
CASSRDGTQETQYF
>-|15|-|TRBV6-1|TRBJ2-3
TGTGCCAGCGGCAGGGCCGGGCCCCTCACAGATACGCAGTATTTT
CASGRAGPLTDTQYF
>TRBD2|15|-|TRBV6-1|TRBJ2-1
TGTGCCAGCAGTTTGGGCGGGGGGGTCTACAATGAGCAGTTCTTC
CASSLGGGVYNEQFF
>TRBD1|14|-|TRBV19|TRBJ1-2
TGTGCCAGTAGTATAACGACAGGGTCGGGTGGCTACACCTTC
CASSITTGSGGYTF
>TRBD2|14|-|TRBV10-3|TRBJ2-2
TGTGCCATCAGTGACCAGGGAGGGGCCGGGGAGCTGTTTTTT
CAISDQGGAGELFF
>TRBD1|14|-|TRBV4-1|TRBJ1-2
TGCGCCAGCAGCCAATACAGGGGGAACTATGGCTACACCTTC
CASSQYRGNYGYTF
>TRBD1|15|hyperexpanded|TRBV2|TRBJ1-2
TGTGCCAGCAGTGGACAGACAGGGATCGGCTATGGCTACACCTTC
CASSGQTGIGYGYTF
>-|15|once|TRBV6-1|TRBJ1-6
TGTGCCAGCAGTGCCCAGGGACCTTATAATTCACCCCTCCACTTT
CASSAQGPYNSPLHF
>TRBD2|14|-|TRBV6-4|TRBJ2-1
TGTGCCAGCAGTTTAGCGGGGGAATCCAATGAGCAGTTCTTC
CASSLAGESNEQFF
>TRBD1|14|few|TRBV2|TRBJ1-1
TGTGCCAGCAGCTTAGGGGGCTACGGGTCTGAAGCTTTCTTT
CASSLGGYGSEAFF
>TRBD1|15|-|TRBV7-8|TRBJ1-5
TGTGCCAGCAGCTTATCAGGGGGCGTCGTTCAGCCCCAGCATTTT
CASSLSGGVVQPQHF
>TRBD2|16|-|TRBV19|TRBJ2-1
TGTGCCAGTAGCCGGAGGGGACTAAACTCCTACAATGAGCAGTTCTTC
CASSRRGLNSYNEQFF
>TRBD1|15|once|TRBV6-1|TRBJ2-7
TGTGCCAGCACTCTAGGGGGGACAGGATCCTACGAGCAGTACTTC
CASTLGGTGSYEQYF
>TRBD1|16|-|TRBV9|TRBJ2-1
TGTGCCAGCAGCCCCCGACAGGGGGGTACCTACAATGAGCAGTTCTTC
CASSPRQGGTYNEQFF
>-|15|-|TRBV6-1|TRBJ1-2
TGTGCCAGCACCGAGGGGGGCAGTCGCCCGGTGGGCTACACCTTC
CASTEGGSRPVGYTF
>-|17|-|TRBV30|TRBJ1-3
TGTGCCTGGGGCCTCCCCGGGGCGGGGTTCTCTGGAAACACCATATATTTT
CAWGLPGAGFSGNTIYF
>-|14|-|TRBV28|TRBJ1-1
TGTGCCAGCACCTCGACAGGATTGAACACTGAAGCTTTCTTT
CASTSTGLNTEAFF